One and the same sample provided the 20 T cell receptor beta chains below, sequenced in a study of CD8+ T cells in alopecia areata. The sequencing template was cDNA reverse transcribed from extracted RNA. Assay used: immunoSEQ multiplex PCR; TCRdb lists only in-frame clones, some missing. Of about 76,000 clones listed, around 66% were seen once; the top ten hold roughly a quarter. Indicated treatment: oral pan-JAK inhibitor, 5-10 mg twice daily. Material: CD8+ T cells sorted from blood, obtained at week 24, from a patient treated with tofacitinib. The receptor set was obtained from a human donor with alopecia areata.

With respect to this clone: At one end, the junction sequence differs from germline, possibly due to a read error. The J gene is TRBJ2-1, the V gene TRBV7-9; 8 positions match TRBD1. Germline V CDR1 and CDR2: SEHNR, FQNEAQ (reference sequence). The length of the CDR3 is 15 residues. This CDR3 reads CASGATGGAYNEQFF. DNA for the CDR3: TGTGCCAGCGGTGCTACAGGGGGTGCCTACAATGAGCAATTCTTC.

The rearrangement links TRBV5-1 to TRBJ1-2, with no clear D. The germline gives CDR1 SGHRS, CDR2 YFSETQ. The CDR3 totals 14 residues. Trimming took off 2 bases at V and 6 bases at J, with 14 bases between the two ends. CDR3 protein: CASSFETAGDGYTF. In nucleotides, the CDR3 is TGCGCCAGCAGCTTCGAAACGGCAGGAGATGGCTACACCTTC. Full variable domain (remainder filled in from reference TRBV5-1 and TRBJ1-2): KAGVTQTPRYLIKTRGQQVTLSCSPISGHRSVSWYQQTPGQGLQFLFEYFSETQRNKGNFPGRFSGRQFSNSRSEMNVSTLELGDSALYLCASSFETAGDGYTFGSGTRLTVV.

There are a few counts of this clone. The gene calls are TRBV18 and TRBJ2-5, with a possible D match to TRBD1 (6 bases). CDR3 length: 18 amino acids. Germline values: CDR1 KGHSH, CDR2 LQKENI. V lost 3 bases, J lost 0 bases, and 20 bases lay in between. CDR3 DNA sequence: TGTGCCAGCTCACCCGCAGGGACATCGGCGGGTTACCAAGAGACCCAGTACTTC. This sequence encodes CASSPAGTSAGYQETQYF.

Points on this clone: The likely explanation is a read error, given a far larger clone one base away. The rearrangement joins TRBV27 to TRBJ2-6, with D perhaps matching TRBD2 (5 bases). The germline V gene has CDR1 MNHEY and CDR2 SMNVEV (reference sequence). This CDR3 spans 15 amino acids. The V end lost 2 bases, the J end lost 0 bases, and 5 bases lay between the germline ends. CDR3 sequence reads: CASSLGSSGANVLTF. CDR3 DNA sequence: TGTGCCAGCAGTTTAGGGAGCTCTGGGGCCAACGTCCTGACTTTC.

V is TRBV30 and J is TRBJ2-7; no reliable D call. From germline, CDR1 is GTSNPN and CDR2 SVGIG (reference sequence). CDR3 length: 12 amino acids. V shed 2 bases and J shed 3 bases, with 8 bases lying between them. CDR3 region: CAWSFGDYEQYF. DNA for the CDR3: TGTGCCTGGAGTTTCGGAGACTACGAGCAGTACTTC.

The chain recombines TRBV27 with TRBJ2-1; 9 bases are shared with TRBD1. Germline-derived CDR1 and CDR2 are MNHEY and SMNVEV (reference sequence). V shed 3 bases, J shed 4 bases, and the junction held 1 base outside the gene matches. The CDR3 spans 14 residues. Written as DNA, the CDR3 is TGTGCCAGCAGTTTGGGACAGGGTTACAATGAGCAGTTCTTC. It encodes CASSLGQGYNEQFF.

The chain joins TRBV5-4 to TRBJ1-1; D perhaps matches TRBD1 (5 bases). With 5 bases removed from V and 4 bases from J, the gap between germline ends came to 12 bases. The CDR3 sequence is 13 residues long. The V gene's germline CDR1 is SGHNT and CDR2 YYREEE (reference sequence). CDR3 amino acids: CASREVGTTEAFF. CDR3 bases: TGTGCCAGCAGAGAAGTTGGGACCACTGAAGCTTTCTTT.

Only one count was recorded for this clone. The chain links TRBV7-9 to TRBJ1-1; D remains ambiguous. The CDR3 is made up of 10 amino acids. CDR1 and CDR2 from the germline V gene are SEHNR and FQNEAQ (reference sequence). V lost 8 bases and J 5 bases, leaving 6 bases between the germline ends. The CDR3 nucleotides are TGTGCCAGCGGGCGGACTGAAGCTTTCTTT. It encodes CASGRTEAFF.

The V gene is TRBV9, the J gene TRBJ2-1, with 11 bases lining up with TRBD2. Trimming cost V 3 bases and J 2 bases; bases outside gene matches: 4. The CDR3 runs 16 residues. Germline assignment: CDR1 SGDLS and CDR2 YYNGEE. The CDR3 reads CASSALLAGAYNEQFF. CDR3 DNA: TGTGCCAGCAGCGCACTACTAGCGGGAGCCTACAATGAGCAGTTCTTC. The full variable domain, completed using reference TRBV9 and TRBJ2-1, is DSGVTQTPKHLITATGQRVTLRCSPRSGDLSVYWYQQSLDQGLQFLIQYYNGEERAKGNILERFSAQQFPDLHSELNLSSLELGDSALYFCASSALLAGAYNEQFFGPGTRLTVL.

The CDR3 sequence is CASSWGDSPYEQYF. CDR3 nucleotides: TGTGCCAGCAGCTGGGGGGACAGCCCCTACGAGCAGTACTTC. This chain links TRBV11-2 with TRBJ2-7, with D possibly being TRBD1 (7 bases). Germline-derived CDR1 and CDR2 are SGHAT and FQNNGV. Trimming stripped 4 bases from V and 2 bases from J, with 12 bases between. This CDR3 is 14 amino acids long.

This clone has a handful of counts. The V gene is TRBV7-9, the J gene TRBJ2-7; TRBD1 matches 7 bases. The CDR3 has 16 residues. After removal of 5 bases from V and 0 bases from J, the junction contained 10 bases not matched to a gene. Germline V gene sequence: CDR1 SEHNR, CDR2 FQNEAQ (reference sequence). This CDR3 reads CASSTNRDRDSYEQYF. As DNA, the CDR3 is TGTGCCAGCAGCACAAACCGGGACAGAGACTCCTACGAGCAGTACTTC.

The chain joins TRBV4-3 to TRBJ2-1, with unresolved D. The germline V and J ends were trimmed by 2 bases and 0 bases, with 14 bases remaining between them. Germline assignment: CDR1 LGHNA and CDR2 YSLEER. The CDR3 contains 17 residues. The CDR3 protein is CASSQYKSALSYNEQFF. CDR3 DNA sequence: TGCGCCAGCAGCCAATACAAGTCGGCTCTCTCCTACAATGAGCAGTTCTTC.

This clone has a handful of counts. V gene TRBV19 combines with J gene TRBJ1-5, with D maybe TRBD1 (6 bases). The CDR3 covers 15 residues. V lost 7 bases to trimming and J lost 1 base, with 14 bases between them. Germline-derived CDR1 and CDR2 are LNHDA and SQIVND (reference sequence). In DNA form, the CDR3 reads TGTGCCAGTACCCTTTTTCAGGGGAGCAATCAGCCCCAGCATTTT. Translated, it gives CASTLFQGSNQPQHF.

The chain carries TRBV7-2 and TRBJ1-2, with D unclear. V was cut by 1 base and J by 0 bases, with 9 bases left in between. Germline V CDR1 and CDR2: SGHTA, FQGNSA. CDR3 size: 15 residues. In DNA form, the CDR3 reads TGTGCCAGCAGCTTAGTGGACGTAGCTAACTATGGCTACACCTTC. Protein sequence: CASSLVDVANYGYTF.

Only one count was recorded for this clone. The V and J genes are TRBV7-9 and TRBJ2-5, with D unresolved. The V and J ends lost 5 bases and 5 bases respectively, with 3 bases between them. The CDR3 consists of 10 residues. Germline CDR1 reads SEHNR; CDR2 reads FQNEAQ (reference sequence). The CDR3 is CASSLETQYF. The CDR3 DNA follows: TGTGCCAGCAGCCTGGAGACCCAGTACTTC.

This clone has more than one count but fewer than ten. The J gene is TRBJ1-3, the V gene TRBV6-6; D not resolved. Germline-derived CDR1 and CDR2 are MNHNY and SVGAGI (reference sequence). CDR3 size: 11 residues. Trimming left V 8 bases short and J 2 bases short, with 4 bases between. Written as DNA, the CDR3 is TGTGCCAGCGAAGCTGGAAACACCATATATTTT. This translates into CASEAGNTIYF.

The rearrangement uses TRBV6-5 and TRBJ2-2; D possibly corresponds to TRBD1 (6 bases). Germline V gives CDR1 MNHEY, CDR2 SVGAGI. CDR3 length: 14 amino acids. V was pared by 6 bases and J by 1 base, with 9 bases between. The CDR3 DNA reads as TGTGCCAGCAGCCAGGACAGGAACACCGGGGAGCTGTTTTTT. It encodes CASSQDRNTGELFF.

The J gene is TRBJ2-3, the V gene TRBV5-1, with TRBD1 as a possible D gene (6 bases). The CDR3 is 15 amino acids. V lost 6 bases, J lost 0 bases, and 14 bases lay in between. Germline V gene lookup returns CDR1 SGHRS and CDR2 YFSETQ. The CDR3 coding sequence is TGCGCCAGCACCCTTGGGACACTAAGCACAGATACGCAGTATTTT. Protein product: CASTLGTLSTDTQYF.

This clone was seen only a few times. The CDR3 nucleotides read TGCGCCAGCAGCCTTTACAGGGCGCTAAACACTGAAGCTTTCTTT. Translation: CASSLYRALNTEAFF. The V and J genes are TRBV4-3 and TRBJ1-1; tentative D call: TRBD1 (6 bases). The V end was cut by 4 bases, the J end by 2 bases, with 14 bases between. There are 15 residues in the CDR3. Germline CDR1 is LGHNA and CDR2 is YSLEER.

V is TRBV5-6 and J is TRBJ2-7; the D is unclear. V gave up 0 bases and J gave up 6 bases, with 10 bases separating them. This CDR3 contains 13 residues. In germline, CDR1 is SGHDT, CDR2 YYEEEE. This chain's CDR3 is CASSLGQMLEQYF. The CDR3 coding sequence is TGTGCCAGCAGCTTGGGCCAGATGCTCGAGCAGTACTTC.